A single T cell receptor (beta chain) is shown here with its context. This CDR3 is built from 15 residues. CDR1 SGHTA and CDR2 FQGNSA come from the germline V gene. J gave up 7 bases and V 5 bases, and 3 bases lay outside the gene matches. This record belongs to a study of blood T cell repertoires in COVID-19. Measured with immunoSEQ multiplex PCR; TCRdb has only the in-frame clones, and not every one. The sample consists of some 41,000 clones, 90% of them appearing once. This receptor was obtained from a human donor in a cohort sampled during active COVID-19. The rearrangement joins TRBV7-2 to TRBJ2-1; TRBD2 matches at 15 bases. Sequenced material: peripheral blood. CDR3 DNA sequence: TGTGCCAGCAGCCCGGGACTAGCGGGAGGAAATGAGCAGTTCTTC. Protein product: CASSPGLAGGNEQFF.